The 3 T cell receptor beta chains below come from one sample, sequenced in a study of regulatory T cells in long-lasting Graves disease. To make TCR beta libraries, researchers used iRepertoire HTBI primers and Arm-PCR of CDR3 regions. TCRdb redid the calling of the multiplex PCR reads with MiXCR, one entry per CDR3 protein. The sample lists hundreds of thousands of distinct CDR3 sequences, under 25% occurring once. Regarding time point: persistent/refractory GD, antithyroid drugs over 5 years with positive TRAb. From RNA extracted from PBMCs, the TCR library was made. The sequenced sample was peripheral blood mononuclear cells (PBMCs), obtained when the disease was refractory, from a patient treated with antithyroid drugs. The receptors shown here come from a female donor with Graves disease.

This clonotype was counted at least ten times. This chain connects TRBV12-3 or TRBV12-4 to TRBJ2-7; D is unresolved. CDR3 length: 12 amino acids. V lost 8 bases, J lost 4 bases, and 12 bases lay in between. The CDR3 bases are TGTGCCAGCGGGATTGAATTATACGAGCAGTACTTC. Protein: CASGIELYEQYF.

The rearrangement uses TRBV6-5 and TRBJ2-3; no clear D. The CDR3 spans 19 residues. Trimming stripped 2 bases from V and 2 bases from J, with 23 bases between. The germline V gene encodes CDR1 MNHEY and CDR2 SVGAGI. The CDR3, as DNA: TGTGCCAGCAGTTACCCGAGCCTGACTGTTGGGGTCATCACAGATACGCAGTATTTT. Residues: CASSYPSLTVGVITDTQYF.

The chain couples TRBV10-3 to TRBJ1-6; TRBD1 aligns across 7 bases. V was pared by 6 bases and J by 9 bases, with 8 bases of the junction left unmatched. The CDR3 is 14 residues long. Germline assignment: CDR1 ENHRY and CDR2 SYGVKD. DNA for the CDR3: TGTGCCATCAGCCCCGGGACAGTCGGTTCACCCCTCCACTTT. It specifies CAISPGTVGSPLHF.